This T cell receptor (beta chain) was profiled in a study of technical replicates of blood from a few donors. Libraries were prepared by immunoSEQ multiplex PCR; TCRdb keeps only in-frame clonotypes and omits some of them. The repertoire includes 75,000 to 90,000 clones, roughly 92% of them detected once, and about 0.27% sits in the top ten. The sample consisted of T cells isolated from PBMCs. The sequence derives from a human donor in good health.

As DNA, the CDR3 is TGTGCCAGCAGCCAAGGACTAGCGGGAAAGACCTACAATGAGCAGTTCTTC. This gives the protein CASSQGLAGKTYNEQFF. V and J are TRBV14 and TRBJ2-1; the match to TRBD2 covers 11 bases. CDR3 length: 17 residues. The V gene end was trimmed by 1 base and the J gene end by 2 bases; junction bases not matched to a gene: 4. Germline CDR1 reads SGHDN; CDR2 reads FVKESK.